This T cell receptor (beta chain) is from a study of cytomegalovirus exposure and HLA in healthy donors. Study-wide results and caveats: A later examination showed that TCR association rates differed by HLA locus, with DRB1 most and HLA-C fewest.

A remark on this clone: Antigen: not known.

Use of 60 Vbeta and 13 Jbeta primers characterized the PCR. As processed by the authors: A later analysis tallied roughly 77 million unique TCR beta chains, 8.5 million to 11 million of them shared. Sequencing was performed with immunoSEQ multiplex PCR; in TCRdb, only in-frame clones are kept and a portion is missing. D and trimming were read from the DNA, whereas the V and J calls and clone size are those reported in that table. This repertoire shows about 190,000 clones, 70% to 90% found once; its top ten account for around 2.2%. The CDR3 sequence is 14 residues long. Germline loops: CDR1 MDHEN, CDR2 SYDVKM.

The V and J genes are TRBV28 and TRBJ2-5, with no clear D. The J call could be wrong; TRBJ2-7 is a better fit for the DNA end. The sample comprised PBMCs. This clonotype was obtained from a woman aged 18-29 years in good health and CMV-seropositive. CDR3 region: CASIPRISSYEQYF. The CDR3 nucleotides read TGTGCCAGCATCCCCCGAATTAGCTCCTACGAGCAGTACTTC.